This T cell receptor beta chain was sequenced in a study of T cells in Graves' hyperthyroidism and ophthalmopathy. Study-level points and caveats: In simple terms, a model built on 13 V-J features told ophthalmopathy apart from stable hyperthyroidism.

Among the patients, aged 18 to 65, hyperthyroidism was newly diagnosed and had lasted under 2 months. In its sample, this clonotype was seen many times. What it recognizes is unknown. The V gene end was trimmed by 6 bases and the J gene end by 9 bases; junction bases not matched to a gene: 10. Germline CDR1 and CDR2: SNHLY and FYNNEI. The CDR3 is made up of 14 amino acids. Using RNA transcripts as the source, TCR beta CDR3 regions were amplified. TCR CDR3 regions were first amplified by RT-PCR with HTBI primers. In TCRdb, the multiplex PCR reads were re-called with MiXCR into one record per CDR3 protein. This table holds around 420,000 distinct CDR3 sequences, approximately 15% found once.

The V and J genes are TRBV2 and TRBJ2-3, with 9 bases matching TRBD1. What was sequenced was blood. The source of this sequence is a woman aged 18-35 years with Graves' hyperthyroidism. The DNA of the CDR3 is TGTGCCAGCAGCGTAAGGACAGGGGTCCCAACGCAGTATTTT. Its protein product is CASSVRTGVPTQYF.